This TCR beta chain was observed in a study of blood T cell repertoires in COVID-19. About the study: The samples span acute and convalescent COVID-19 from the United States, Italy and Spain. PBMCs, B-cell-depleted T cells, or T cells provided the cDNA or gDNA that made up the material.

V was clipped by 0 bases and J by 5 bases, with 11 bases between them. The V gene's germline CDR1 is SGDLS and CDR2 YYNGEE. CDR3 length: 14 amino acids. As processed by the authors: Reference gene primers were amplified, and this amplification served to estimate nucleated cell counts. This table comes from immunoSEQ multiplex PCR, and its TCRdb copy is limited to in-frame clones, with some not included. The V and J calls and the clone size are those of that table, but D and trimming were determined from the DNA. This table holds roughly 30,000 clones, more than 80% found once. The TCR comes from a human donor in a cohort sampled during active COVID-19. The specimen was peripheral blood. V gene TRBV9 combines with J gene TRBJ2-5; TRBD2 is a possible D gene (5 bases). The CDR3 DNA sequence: TGTGCCAGCAGCGTAGCCCCTAGCAGGGAGACCCAGTACTTC. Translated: CASSVAPSRETQYF.